Below, one T cell receptor (beta chain) is given with its context. The data were obtained in a study of shared clonotypes between healthy human individuals. This was a deep-level run. Generated by immunoSEQ multiplex PCR, the TCRdb table keeps only in-frame clones and is missing some. The repertoire has millions of clones, roughly 92% of them found once; the top ten carry over 0.12%. The V gene lost 5 bases and the J gene lost 6 bases, with 8 bases spanning the gap. The length of the CDR3 is 12 residues. Germline values: CDR1 SNHLY, CDR2 FYNNEI. The clonotype originates from a man aged 18 to 30 in good health. The sample taken for sequencing was naive CD4+ T cells sorted from blood. The subset: CD45RA+ positively selected. This rearrangement joins TRBV2 to TRBJ2-1; D call uncertain. The DNA for the CDR3 is TGTGCCAGCAGTACCTTGGGCAATGAGCAGTTCTTC. This codes for CASSTLGNEQFF.